These 5 T cell receptor beta chains were sequenced from one sample in a study of T cell repertoires in cytomegalovirus infection. These receptors have no identified antigens. Via MiXCR, TCRdb re-called the reads, giving one row per CDR3 protein. The sample has more than 250,000 distinct CDR3 sequences; just under 25% are singletons. Specimen: cultured PBMCs, collected from culture after CMV antigen stimulation. The receptors come from a human donor in good health (CMV status not recorded). Some clones in this sample may be carry-over from other donors' samples.

This clonotype was recorded many times. The chain is built from TRBV7-9 and TRBJ2-3; the D is unclear. This CDR3 has 12 amino acids. Between the trimmed V and J ends, which lost 5 bases and 0 bases, there was a span of 3 bases. Germline V gives CDR1 SEHNR, CDR2 FQNEAQ (reference sequence). In DNA form, the CDR3 reads TGTGCCAGCAGCCAGAGCACAGATACGCAGTATTTT. It codes for CASSQSTDTQYF.

This clonotype came up a few times. The rearrangement uses TRBV19 and TRBJ1-2, with 7 positions matching TRBD1. The CDR3 consists of 15 residues. CDR1 and CDR2 from the germline V gene are LNHDA and SQIVND (reference sequence). J lost 0 bases, V lost 7 bases, and 8 bases had no gene match. CDR3 region: CASNPGQYPNYGYTF. The CDR3 nucleotides read TGTGCCAGTAATCCGGGACAGTATCCTAACTATGGCTACACCTTC.

V and J are TRBV20-1 and TRBJ1-1; no clear D gene. The CDR3 consists of 14 residues. Germline V CDR1 and CDR2: DFQATT, SNEGSKA (reference sequence). V dropped 2 bases and J dropped 0 bases, with 10 bases sitting between them. DNA of the CDR3: TGCAGTGCTAGAACTCTCCAGCTGAACACTGAAGCTTTCTTT. This encodes CSARTLQLNTEAFF.

The chain joins TRBV19 to TRBJ2-4, with 14 bases fitting TRBD2. CDR1 LNHDA and CDR2 SQIVND come from the germline V gene (reference sequence). V shed 7 bases, J shed 8 bases, and the junction held 7 bases outside the gene matches. This CDR3 region has 15 residues. The CDR3 is CASTSGLAGDDIQYF. The CDR3, as DNA: TGTGCCAGTACCTCGGGACTAGCGGGAGACGACATTCAGTACTTC.

This clonotype was recorded a few times. The rearrangement links TRBV12-3 or TRBV12-4 to TRBJ2-5; D is uncertain. The germline V and J ends were trimmed by 4 bases and 5 bases, with 11 bases remaining between them. This CDR3 has 13 residues. The CDR3 DNA sequence: TGTGCCAGCAGTTGGCGGATCCGCGAGACCCAGTACTTC. This encodes CASSWRIRETQYF.